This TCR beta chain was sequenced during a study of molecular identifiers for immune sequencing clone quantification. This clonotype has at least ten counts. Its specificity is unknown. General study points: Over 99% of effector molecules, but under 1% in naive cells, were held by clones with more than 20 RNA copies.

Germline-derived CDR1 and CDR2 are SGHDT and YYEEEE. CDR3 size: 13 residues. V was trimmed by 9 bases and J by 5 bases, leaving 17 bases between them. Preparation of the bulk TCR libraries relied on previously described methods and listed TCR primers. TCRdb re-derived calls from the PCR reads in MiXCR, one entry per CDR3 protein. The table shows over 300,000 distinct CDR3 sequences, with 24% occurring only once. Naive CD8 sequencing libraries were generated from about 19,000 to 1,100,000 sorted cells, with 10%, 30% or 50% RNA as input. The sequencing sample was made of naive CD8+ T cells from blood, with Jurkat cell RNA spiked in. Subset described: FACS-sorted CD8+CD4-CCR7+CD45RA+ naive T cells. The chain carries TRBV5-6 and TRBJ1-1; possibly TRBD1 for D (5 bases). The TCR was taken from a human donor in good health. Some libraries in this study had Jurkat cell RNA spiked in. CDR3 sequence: CATSSGGWTEAFF. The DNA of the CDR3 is TGTGCCACCTCATCCGGGGGGTGGACTGAAGCTTTCTTT.